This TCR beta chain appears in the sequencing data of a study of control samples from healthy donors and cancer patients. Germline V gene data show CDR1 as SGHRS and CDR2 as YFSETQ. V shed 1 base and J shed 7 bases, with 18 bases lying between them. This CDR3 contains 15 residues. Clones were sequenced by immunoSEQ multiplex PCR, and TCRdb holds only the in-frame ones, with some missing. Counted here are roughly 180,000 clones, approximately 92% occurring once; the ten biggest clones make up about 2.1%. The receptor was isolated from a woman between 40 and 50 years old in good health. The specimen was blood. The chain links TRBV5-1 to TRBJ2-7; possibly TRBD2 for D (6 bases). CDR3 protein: CASSLHLPGREEQYF. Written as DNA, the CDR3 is TGCGCCAGCAGCTTGCACCTGCCCGGGAGAGAGGAGCAGTACTTC.